A single T cell receptor beta chain is shown here with its context. Its cognate antigen is unknown. This sample is part of a study of shared clonotypes between healthy human individuals. Study information: CD4 naive cells filled three plates per donor, CD4 memory three, CD8 naive two and CD8 memory one.

Study findings and constraints: On the whole, naive subsets had larger estimated richness than memory subsets had. A handful of donors held around 5% of naive CD4 clonotypes in common.

Some clones are missing from TCRdb's copy, which holds only in-frame ones; the method was immunoSEQ multiplex PCR. The sample holds a few hundred thousand clones; around 97% are singletons and the top ten take 0.045% to 0.07%. The sequenced material came from naive CD4+ T cells sorted from blood. Regarding subset: CD45RA+ positively selected. The sequence was collected from a woman aged 25-40 years in good health.

The CDR3 region is CSVRREIYNEQFF. Here the CDR3 DNA reads TGCAGCGTGCGGCGGGAGATATACAATGAGCAGTTCTTC. The genes are TRBV29-1 and TRBJ2-1; 7 positions match TRBD2. Germline V gives CDR1 SQVTM, CDR2 ANQGSEA. V dropped 6 bases and J dropped 4; count of bases not matched to a gene: 6. This CDR3 is built from 13 residues.